This T cell receptor (beta chain) was captured by sequencing in a study of blood T cells in healthy people across ages. Then a second PCR, running roughly 7 to 11 cycles, was carried out with a sample-barcoded 5' primer and a J-beta primer mix. From the 5' RACE reads, TCRdb called clonotypes with MiXCR, one entry per CDR3 protein. This table holds 900,000 to 950,000 distinct CDR3 sequences, under 35% found once. Germline-derived CDR1 and CDR2 are SGHTA and FQGNSA. V lost 2 bases, J lost 3 bases, and 4 bases stayed unmatched. There are 17 residues in the CDR3. The data also belong to a second study, concerning T cells of mothers and their children.

Sequencing used blood. This TCR derives from a woman between 40 and 50 years old in good health. J is TRBJ2-3 and V is TRBV7-2, with TRBD2 matching 14 bases. The CDR3 loop is CASSLSGTSGGTDTQYF. The CDR3 DNA reads TGTGCCAGCAGCTTATCCGGGACTAGCGGGGGAACAGATACGCAGTATTTT.